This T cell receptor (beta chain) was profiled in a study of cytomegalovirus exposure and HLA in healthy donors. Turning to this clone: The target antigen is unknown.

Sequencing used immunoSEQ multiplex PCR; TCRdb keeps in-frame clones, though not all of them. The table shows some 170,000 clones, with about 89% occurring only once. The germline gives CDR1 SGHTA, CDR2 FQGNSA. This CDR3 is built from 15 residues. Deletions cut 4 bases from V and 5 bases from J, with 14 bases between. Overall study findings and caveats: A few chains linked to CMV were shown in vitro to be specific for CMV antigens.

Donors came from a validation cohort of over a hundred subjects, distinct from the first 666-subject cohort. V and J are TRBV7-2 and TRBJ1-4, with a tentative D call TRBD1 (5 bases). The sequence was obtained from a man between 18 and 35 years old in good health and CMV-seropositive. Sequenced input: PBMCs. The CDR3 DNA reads TGTGCCAGCAGCTCCATGGGGCAAGACAATGAAAAACTGTTTTTT. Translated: CASSSMGQDNEKLFF.